This T cell receptor beta chain was sequenced in a study of cytomegalovirus exposure and HLA in healthy donors. Regarding the study as a whole: Researchers reportedly found TCR beta sequences accurately predicted most subjects' HLA-A and HLA-B alleles.

V dropped 1 base and J dropped 0 bases, with 7 bases sitting between them. From germline, CDR1 is GTSNPN and CDR2 SVGIG (reference sequence). The CDR3 contains 14 residues. With respect to this clone: The antigen is undetermined.

The PCR made use of 60 Vbeta and 13 Jbeta primers. Profiling relied on immunoSEQ multiplex PCR, and the TCRdb table lists in-frame clones only, not all of them. This sample has some 130,000 clones, with about three quarters found just once. The clonotype originates from a male donor in good health and CMV-seronegative. J is TRBJ1-3 and V is TRBV30, with unresolved D. Sequenced: PBMCs. In DNA, the CDR3 is TGTGCCTGGAGTGCGGGAGTCTCTGGAAACACCATATATTTT. Protein product: CAWSAGVSGNTIYF.